This TCR beta chain was obtained from a study of molecular identifiers for immune sequencing clone quantification. Sorting selected naive CD8 T cells with a CD8+CD4-CCR7+CD45RA+ phenotype. TCRdb fed the PCR reads into MiXCR, producing one record per CDR3 protein. The data hold under 650,000 distinct CDR3 sequences, with 20% observed a single time. Many counts were recorded for this clonotype. This receptor was taken from a human donor in good health. Some libraries in this study had Jurkat cell RNA spiked in. Input material: naive CD8+ T cells from blood, with Jurkat cell RNA spiked in. Stated subset: FACS-sorted CD8+CD4-CCR7+CD45RA+ naive T cells.

The CDR3 nucleotides are TGTGCCAGCAGTGAATTCGGACGAAACACTGAAGCTTTCTTT. This codes for CASSEFGRNTEAFF. The rearrangement uses TRBV6-1 and TRBJ1-1; no reliable D call. V was shortened by 2 bases and J by 2 bases, with 9 bases between the two germline ends. Germline V gene lookup returns CDR1 MNHNS and CDR2 SASEGT. This CDR3 spans 14 amino acids.